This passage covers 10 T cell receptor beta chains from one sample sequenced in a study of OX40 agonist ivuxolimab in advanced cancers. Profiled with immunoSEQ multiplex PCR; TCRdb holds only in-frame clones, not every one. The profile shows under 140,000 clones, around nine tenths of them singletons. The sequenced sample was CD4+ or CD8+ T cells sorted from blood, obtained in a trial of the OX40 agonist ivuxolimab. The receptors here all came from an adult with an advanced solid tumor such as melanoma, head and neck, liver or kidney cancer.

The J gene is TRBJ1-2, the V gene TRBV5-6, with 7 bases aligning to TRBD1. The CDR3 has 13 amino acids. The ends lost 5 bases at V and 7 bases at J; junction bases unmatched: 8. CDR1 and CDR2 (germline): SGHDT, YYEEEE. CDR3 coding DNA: TGTGCCAGCAGTTTAAGGGACAGCGTTGGCTACACCTTC. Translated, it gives CASSLRDSVGYTF. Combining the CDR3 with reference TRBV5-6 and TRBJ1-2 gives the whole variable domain DAGVTQSPTHLIKTRGQQVTLRCSPKSGHDTVSWYQQALGQGPQFIFQYYEEEERQRGNFPDRFSGHQFPNYSSELNVNALLLGDSALYLCASSLRDSVGYTFGSGTRLTVV.

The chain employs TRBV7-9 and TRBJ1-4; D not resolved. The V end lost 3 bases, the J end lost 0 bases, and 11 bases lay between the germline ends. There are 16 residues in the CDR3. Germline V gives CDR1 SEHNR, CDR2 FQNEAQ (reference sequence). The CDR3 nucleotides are TGTGCCAGCAGCTTTGGGCAGGCGACAACTAATGAAAAACTGTTTTTT. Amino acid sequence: CASSFGQATTNEKLFF.

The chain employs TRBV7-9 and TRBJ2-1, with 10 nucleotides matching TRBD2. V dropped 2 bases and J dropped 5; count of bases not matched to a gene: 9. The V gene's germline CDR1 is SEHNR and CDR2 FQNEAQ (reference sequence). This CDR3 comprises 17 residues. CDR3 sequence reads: CASSLLSSGSINNEQFF. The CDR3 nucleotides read TGTGCCAGCAGCTTATTGTCTAGCGGGAGTATTAACAATGAGCAGTTCTTC.

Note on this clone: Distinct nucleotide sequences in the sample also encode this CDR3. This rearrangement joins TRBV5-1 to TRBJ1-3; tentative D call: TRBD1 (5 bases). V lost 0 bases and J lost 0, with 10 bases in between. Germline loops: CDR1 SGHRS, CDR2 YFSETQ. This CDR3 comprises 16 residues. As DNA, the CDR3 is TGCGCCAGCAGCTTGGCGCAGGGTAGCTCTGGAAACACCATATATTTT. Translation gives CASSLAQGSSGNTIYF.

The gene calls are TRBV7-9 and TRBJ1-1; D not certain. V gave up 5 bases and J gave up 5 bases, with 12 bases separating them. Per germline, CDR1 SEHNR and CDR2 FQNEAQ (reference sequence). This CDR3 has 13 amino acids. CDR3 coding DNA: TGTGCCAGCAGCCAAACCCCCGGTACTGAAGCTTTCTTT. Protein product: CASSQTPGTEAFF.

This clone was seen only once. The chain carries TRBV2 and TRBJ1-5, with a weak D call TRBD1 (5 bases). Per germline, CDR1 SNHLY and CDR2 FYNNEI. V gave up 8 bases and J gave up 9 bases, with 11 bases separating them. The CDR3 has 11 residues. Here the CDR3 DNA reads TGTGCCAGCGGGGGGAGGGGGCCCCAGCATTTT. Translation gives CASGGRGPQHF.

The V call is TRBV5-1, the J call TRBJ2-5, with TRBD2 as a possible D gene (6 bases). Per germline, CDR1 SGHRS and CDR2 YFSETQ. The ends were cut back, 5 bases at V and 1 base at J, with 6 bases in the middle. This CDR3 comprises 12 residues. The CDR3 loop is CASRGLQETQYF. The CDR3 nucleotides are TGCGCCAGCAGGGGACTCCAAGAGACCCAGTACTTC.

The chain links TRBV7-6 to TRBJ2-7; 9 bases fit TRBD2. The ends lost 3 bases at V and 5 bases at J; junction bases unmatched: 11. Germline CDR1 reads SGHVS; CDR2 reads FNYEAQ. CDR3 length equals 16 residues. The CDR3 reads CASSLAWGSGSHEQYF. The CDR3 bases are TGTGCCAGCAGCTTGGCCTGGGGTAGCGGGAGCCACGAGCAGTACTTC.

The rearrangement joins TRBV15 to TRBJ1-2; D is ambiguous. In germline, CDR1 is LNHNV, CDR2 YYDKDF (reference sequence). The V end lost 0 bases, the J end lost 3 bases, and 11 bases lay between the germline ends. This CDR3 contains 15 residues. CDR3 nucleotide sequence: TGTGCCACCAGCAGAGAAGTTTCGCGCCACTATGGCTACACCTTC. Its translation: CATSREVSRHYGYTF. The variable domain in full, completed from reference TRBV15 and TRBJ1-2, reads DAMVIQNPRYQVTQFGKPVTLSCSQTLNHNVMYWYQQKSSQAPKLLFHYYDKDFNNEADTPDNFQSRRPNTSFCFLDIRSPGLGDTAMYLCATSREVSRHYGYTFGSGTRLTVV.

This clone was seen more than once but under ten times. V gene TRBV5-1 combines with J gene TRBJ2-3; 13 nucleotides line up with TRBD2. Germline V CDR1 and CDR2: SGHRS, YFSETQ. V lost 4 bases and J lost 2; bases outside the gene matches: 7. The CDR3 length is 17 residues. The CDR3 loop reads CASSPRTSGGITDTQYF. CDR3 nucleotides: TGCGCCAGCAGCCCAAGGACTAGCGGGGGAATCACAGATACGCAGTATTTT.